This entry lists 26 T cell receptor beta chains sequenced from one sample in a study of T cells in Graves' hyperthyroidism and ophthalmopathy. The TCR beta CDR3 regions underwent amplification using RNA transcripts as the source. The study used the HTBI primer set for a first-round RT-PCR of the TCR CDR3. TCRdb independently ran MiXCR on the multiplex PCR reads; one entry per CDR3 protein. The sample consists of 500,000 to 650,000 distinct CDR3 sequences, 17% of them appearing once. The sequenced material came from blood. Receptor source: a woman between 18 and 29 years old with Graves' ophthalmopathy.

The gene calls are TRBV28 and TRBJ2-7; the match to TRBD1 covers 9 bases. The CDR3 extends over 15 amino acids. The J segment lost 6 bases and the V segment lost 6 bases, leaving 12 bases of the junction unmatched. The germline CDR1 and CDR2 sequences are MDHEN and SYDVKM. The CDR3 coding sequence is TGTGCCAGCAGCCACCCGGGACAGGGATCGGGCGAGCAGTACTTC. Protein: CASSHPGQGSGEQYF.

This clonotype was counted at least ten times. The J gene is TRBJ1-1, the V gene TRBV3-1; a weak D match, TRBD1 (5 bases). Deletions cut 4 bases from V and 2 bases from J, with 14 bases between. CDR1 LGHDT and CDR2 YNNKEL come from the germline V gene (reference sequence). The CDR3 is 15 amino acids. CDR3 in amino acids: CASSRMGRVNTEAFF. The CDR3 nucleotides read TGTGCCAGCAGCCGAATGGGACGGGTAAACACTGAAGCTTTCTTT.

At least ten counts were recorded for this clonotype. The V and J genes are TRBV7-9 and TRBJ2-1; a possible D gene is TRBD1 (6 bases). The CDR3 length is 14 residues. CDR1 SEHNR and CDR2 FQNEAQ come from the germline V gene (reference sequence). Trimming shortened V by 3 bases and J by 3 bases, and 9 bases separated the two germline ends. CDR3 DNA: TGTGCCAGCAGCTTGACAGGAGGCTACAATGAGCAGTTCTTC. Protein sequence: CASSLTGGYNEQFF. Filled out from reference TRBV7-9 and TRBJ2-1, the complete variable domain reads DTGVSQNPRHKITKRGQNVTFRCDPISEHNRLYWYRQTLGQGPEFLTYFQNEAQLEKSRLLSDRFSAERPKGSFSTLEIQRTEQGDSAMYLCASSLTGGYNEQFFGPGTRLTVL.

This clonotype was observed many times. The genes are TRBV10-3 and TRBJ2-7; 7 bases match TRBD2. The V segment lost 6 bases and the J segment 0 bases; nucleotides outside the gene matches: 5. Germline values: CDR1 ENHRY, CDR2 SYGVKD. CDR3 length equals 14 residues. CDR3 loop: CAIRTLADSYEQYF. CDR3 sequence (DNA): TGTGCCATCAGAACCCTAGCGGACTCCTACGAGCAGTACTTC.

Notes on this clonotype: A much larger clonotype is one base distant, so this may be a read error. J is TRBJ2-5 and V is TRBV28; weak D call: TRBD1 (6 bases). The CDR3 is 15 residues long. Germline V gene data show CDR1 as MDHEN and CDR2 as SYDVKM. The V gene lost 5 bases and the J gene lost 4 bases, with 17 bases spanning the gap. CDR3 sequence reads: CASSPPAGATETQYF. The CDR3 nucleotides read TGTGCCAGCAGTCCGCCCGCAGGGGCTACAGAGACCCAGTACTTC.

This clonotype was found many times. V and J are TRBV6-1 and TRBJ1-2, with 7 positions matching TRBD1. Germline CDR1 and CDR2: MNHNS and SASEGT. With V trimmed by 5 bases and J by 5 bases, 5 bases remained unmatched. This CDR3 spans 13 amino acids. The CDR3 nucleotides read TGTGCCAGCAGTCACAGGGGATCTTATGGCTACACCTTC. Residues: CASSHRGSYGYTF.

This clonotype was seen a few times. The V and J genes are TRBV7-3 and TRBJ2-2, with 10 bases that match TRBD2. Germline V gene sequence: CDR1 SGHTA, CDR2 FQGTGA. This CDR3 comprises 15 residues. With 4 bases clipped from V and 3 bases from J, the junction kept 2 bases outside the gene matches. DNA of the CDR3: TGTGCCAGCAGCTCACTAGCGGGATACACCGGGGAGCTGTTTTTT. Its protein is CASSSLAGYTGELFF.

The chain couples TRBV2 to TRBJ2-7; a possible D gene is TRBD1 (6 bases). Germline CDR1 SNHLY, CDR2 FYNNEI. The CDR3 sequence is 13 residues long. The V end lost 10 bases, the J end lost 1 base, and 14 bases lay between the germline ends. The CDR3 spells CATRAGESYEQYF. Written as DNA, the CDR3 is TGTGCCACAAGGGCAGGGGAGTCCTACGAGCAGTACTTC.

The gene calls are TRBV12-3 or TRBV12-4 and TRBJ1-1; 10 bases are a match to TRBD1. This CDR3 has 15 residues. Trimming cost V 5 bases and J 4 bases; bases outside gene matches: 7. As DNA, the CDR3 is TGTGCCAGCAGTCTAGATTGGACAGGGGGCACTGAAGCTTTCTTT. This codes for CASSLDWTGGTEAFF.

The chain recombines TRBV6-5 with TRBJ2-7; D possibly corresponds to TRBD1 (6 bases). The V end lost 4 bases, the J end lost 5 bases, and 9 bases lay between the germline ends. The CDR3 loop spans 12 amino acids. Germline V gives CDR1 MNHEY, CDR2 SVGAGI. The CDR3 reads CASSWTEDEQYF. DNA for the CDR3: TGTGCCAGCAGTTGGACAGAGGACGAGCAGTACTTC.

This clonotype was counted ten times or more. This chain links TRBV7-8 with TRBJ1-3; a weak D match, TRBD1 (5 bases). CDR1 and CDR2 (germline): SGHVS, FQNEAQ. Trimming took off 2 bases at V and 2 bases at J, with 16 bases between the two ends. CDR3 length equals 17 residues. The CDR3 DNA reads as TGTGCCAGCAGCTTACCCCTAGACGGGGGGGCTGGAAACACCATATATTTT. Its protein product is CASSLPLDGGAGNTIYF.

This clonotype has ten or more counts. This chain uses TRBV20-1 with TRBJ1-2; weak D call: TRBD1 (5 bases). The germline V gene has CDR1 DFQATT and CDR2 SNEGSKA (reference sequence). The length of the CDR3 is 14 residues. Trimming took 3 bases from V and 3 from J, leaving 14 bases between them. The CDR3 nucleotides are TGCAGTGCTAGGGAGGGGTTCTACGACTATGGCTACACCTTC. The encoded protein is CSAREGFYDYGYTF.

This clonotype was seen repeatedly, ten times or more. V usage is TRBV6-2 or TRBV6-3 and J usage is TRBJ2-7; the D gene could be TRBD1 or TRBD2 (6 bases each). CDR3 length: 14 amino acids. Germline values: CDR1 MNHEY, CDR2 SVGEGT. Trimming stripped 4 bases from V and 0 bases from J, with 10 bases between. Here the CDR3 DNA reads TGTGCCAGCAGTTGGGGGGACATCTCCTACGAGCAGTACTTC. Encoded protein: CASSWGDISYEQYF.

This clonotype occurred many times. The chain couples TRBV6-1 to TRBJ1-2, with D perhaps matching TRBD1 (5 bases). The CDR3 consists of 14 residues. The V end was cut by 11 bases, the J end by 4 bases, with 20 bases between. Germline V gene sequence: CDR1 MNHNS, CDR2 SASEGT. DNA of the CDR3: TGTGCCTCCAAGTTCCCTGACAGATCCTATGGCTACACCTTC. Translated, it gives CASKFPDRSYGYTF.

This clonotype was seen many times. The rearrangement uses TRBV20-1 and TRBJ2-7; 9 bases are a match to TRBD1. Germline loops: CDR1 DFQATT, CDR2 SNEGSKA (reference sequence). This CDR3 comprises 16 residues. V shed 6 bases and J 0 bases; nucleotides not matched to a gene: 12. CDR3 in amino acids: CSAHTEGTGYSYEQYF. DNA of the CDR3: TGCAGTGCGCACACCGAAGGGACAGGGTACTCCTACGAGCAGTACTTC.

This clonotype was recorded many times. The gene calls are TRBV7-9 and TRBJ1-1; 8 positions agree with TRBD1. Germline lookup yields CDR1 SEHNR and CDR2 FQNEAQ (reference sequence). The CDR3 has 17 amino acids. Trimming cost V 4 bases and J 1 base; bases outside gene matches: 11. The CDR3 region has the DNA TGTGCCAGCAGCTGGGGCCCCGGGACAGGACCGAACACTGAAGCTTTCTTT. It translates to CASSWGPGTGPNTEAFF. Drawing the rest from reference TRBV7-9 and TRBJ1-1, the complete variable domain is DTGVSQNPRHKITKRGQNVTFRCDPISEHNRLYWYRQTLGQGPEFLTYFQNEAQLEKSRLLSDRFSAERPKGSFSTLEIQRTEQGDSAMYLCASSWGPGTGPNTEAFFGQGTRLTVV.

This clonotype has more than one count but fewer than ten. This chain links TRBV5-1 with TRBJ2-3, with TRBD2 identical over 12 bases. The CDR3 is made up of 20 amino acids. V was clipped by 2 bases and J by 1 base; unmatched bases: 14. Germline CDR1 reads SGHRS; CDR2 reads YFSETQ. The CDR3 DNA is TGCGCCAGCAGCTTCCCGACTAGCGGGGGAGCCGAAGCGCGCACAGATACGCAGTATTTT. It yields the protein CASSFPTSGGAEARTDTQYF.

The gene calls are TRBV4-1 and TRBJ2-3; TRBD2 matches at 10 bases. Germline trimming cut 3 bases from V and 4 bases from J; bases unmatched to any gene: 7. From germline, CDR1 is MGHRA and CDR2 YSYEKL. CDR3 length: 16 residues. The CDR3 nucleotides read TGCGCCAGCAGCCAGTCAGCGGGAGGGCCGGCAGATACGCAGTATTTT. Protein product: CASSQSAGGPADTQYF.

This clonotype was seen only a few times. The CDR3 coding sequence is TGTGCCAGCAGTGACCCTAGGGGGGCCGAATGGGATGAGCAGTTCTTC. Its protein is CASSDPRGAEWDEQFF. This sequence joins TRBV25-1 and TRBJ2-1; possibly TRBD1 or TRBD2 for D (6 bases each). V lost 3 bases to trimming and J lost 8 bases, with 20 bases between them. The CDR3 is made up of 16 amino acids. Germline V gives CDR1 MGHDK, CDR2 SYGVNS.

This clonotype was counted a few times. J is TRBJ1-2 and V is TRBV12-5; 7 bases are a match to TRBD1. This CDR3 comprises 13 residues. V lost 1 base, J lost 8 bases, and 4 bases stayed unmatched. CDR1 and CDR2 (germline): LGHNT, FRNRAP. The CDR3 bases are TGTGCTAGTGGTTTGGGCGTAGGGGGCGGCTACACCTTC. Its translation is CASGLGVGGGYTF.

The gene calls are TRBV24-1 and TRBJ1-5; no clear D. Trimming removed 6 bases from V and 3 bases from J, with 14 bases in between. The CDR3 covers 15 residues. The V gene's germline CDR1 is KGHDR and CDR2 SFDVKD. The CDR3 DNA reads TGTGCCACCAGTACATCTGGATCCTCCAATCAGCCCCAGCATTTT. Translated: CATSTSGSSNQPQHF.

This clonotype was seen more than once but under ten times. The chain is built from TRBV19 and TRBJ1-5; 7 bases are shared with TRBD1. CDR1 and CDR2 from the germline V gene are LNHDA and SQIVND (reference sequence). CDR3 length equals 15 residues. V shed 4 bases, J shed 4 bases, and the junction held 7 bases outside the gene matches. This CDR3 reads CASSTGTVLNQPQHF. The CDR3 DNA follows: TGTGCCAGTAGTACGGGGACAGTTCTAAATCAGCCCCAGCATTTT.

This clonotype showed up just a few times. The genes are TRBV4-1 and TRBJ2-7, with a weak D call TRBD2 (6 bases). Germline CDR1 is MGHRA and CDR2 is YSYEKL. Trimming stripped 1 base from V and 3 bases from J, with 16 bases between. CDR3 length equals 16 residues. DNA for the CDR3: TGCGCCAGCAGCCAAGTGATCGGGACGGGGGTCTACGAGCAGTACTTC. Protein product: CASSQVIGTGVYEQYF.

This clonotype appeared many times. The chain couples TRBV5-5 to TRBJ2-7, with 9 bases lining up with TRBD1. The CDR3 spans 14 residues. Looked up from germline, CDR1 is SGHKS and CDR2 is YYEKEE (reference sequence). Trimming took 0 bases from V and 6 from J; bases not matched to a gene: 4. The CDR3 DNA sequence: TGTGCCAGCAGCTTGGAGGACAGGGGAAGCGAGCAGTACTTC. Translated, it gives CASSLEDRGSEQYF.

This clonotype occurred many times. This chain uses TRBV3-1 with TRBJ2-7; 9 bases line up with TRBD1. Germline values: CDR1 LGHDT, CDR2 YNNKEL (reference sequence). J lost 6 bases, V lost 5 bases, and 8 bases had no gene match. The CDR3 is made up of 14 amino acids. CDR3 DNA sequence: TGTGCCAGCAGCTACGGGACAGGGCAACGCGAGCAGTACTTC. Translating gives CASSYGTGQREQYF.

This clonotype was seen at least ten times. The gene calls are TRBV5-5 and TRBJ2-1; no definite D call. The CDR3 contains 12 residues. CDR1 SGHKS and CDR2 YYEKEE come from the germline V gene (reference sequence). The V end was cut by 4 bases, the J end by 0 bases, with 2 bases between. CDR3 protein: CASSPSYNEQFF. CDR3 nucleotide sequence: TGTGCCAGCAGCCCCTCCTACAATGAGCAGTTCTTC. Full variable domain (outside the CDR3, taken from reference TRBV5-5 and TRBJ2-1): DAGVTQSPTHLIKTRGQQVTLRCSPISGHKSVSWYQQVLGQGPQFIFQYYEKEERGRGNFPDRFSARQFPNYSSELNVNALLLGDSALYLCASSPSYNEQFFGPGTRLTVL.